This paragraph covers one T cell receptor beta chain sequence. Trimming cost V 3 bases and J 0 bases, with 14 bases left between them. The germline CDR1 and CDR2 sequences are PRHDT and FYEKMQ (reference sequence). The CDR3 has 16 residues. The sample originates from a study of T-cell reconstitution after alpha-beta-depleted transplantation in children. Unique molecular identifiers were incorporated when the TCRbeta library was constructed. TCRdb re-analysed the PCR reads in MiXCR, keeping a single row per CDR3 protein. The sample records over 150,000 distinct CDR3 sequences, approximately 6.8% being singletons.

The material was PBMCs from the stem cell graft donor, obtained from the stem cell graft. This clonotype originated in a human donor who donated a stem cell graft to a child with Wiskott-Aldrich syndrome. The gene calls are TRBV13 and TRBJ1-1; D gene unclear. DNA of the CDR3: TGTGCCAGCAGCTTCTCCGGGGTTATCATGAACACTGAAGCTTTCTTT. Protein sequence: CASSFSGVIMNTEAFF.